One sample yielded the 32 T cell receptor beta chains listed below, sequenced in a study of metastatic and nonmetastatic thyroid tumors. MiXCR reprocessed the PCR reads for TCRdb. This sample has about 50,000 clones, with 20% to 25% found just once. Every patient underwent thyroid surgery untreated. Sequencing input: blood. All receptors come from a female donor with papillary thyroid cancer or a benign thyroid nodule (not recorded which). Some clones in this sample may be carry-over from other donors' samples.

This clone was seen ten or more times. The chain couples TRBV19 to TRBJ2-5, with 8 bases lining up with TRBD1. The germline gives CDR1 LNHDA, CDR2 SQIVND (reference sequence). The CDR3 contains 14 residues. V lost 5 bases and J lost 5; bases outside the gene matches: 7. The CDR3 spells CASSLTGDFETQYF. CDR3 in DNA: TGTGCCAGTAGTTTGACAGGGGACTTCGAGACCCAGTACTTC.

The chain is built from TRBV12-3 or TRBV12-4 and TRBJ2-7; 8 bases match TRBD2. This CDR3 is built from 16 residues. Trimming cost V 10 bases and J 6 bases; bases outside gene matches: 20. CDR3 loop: CANNLIIAGSLGEQYF. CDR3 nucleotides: TGTGCCAACAACCTGATCATAGCGGGATCTTTAGGCGAGCAGTACTTC.

CDR3 nucleotides: TGTGCCTGGAGCCGGTACGTGTACTCTGGAAACACCATATATTTT. It encodes CAWSRYVYSGNTIYF. The V and J genes are TRBV30 and TRBJ1-3; D call uncertain. This CDR3 is built from 15 residues. Germline CDR1 reads GTSNPN; CDR2 reads SVGIG (reference sequence). V gave up 3 bases and J gave up 0 bases, with 12 bases separating them. The entire variable domain, with the rest obtained from reference TRBV30 and TRBJ1-3, is as follows: SQTIHQWPATLVQPVGSPLSLECTVEGTSNPNLYWYRQAAGRGLQLLFYSVGIGQISSEVPQNLSASRPQDRQFILSSKKLLLSDSGFYLCAWSRYVYSGNTIYFGEGSWLTVV.

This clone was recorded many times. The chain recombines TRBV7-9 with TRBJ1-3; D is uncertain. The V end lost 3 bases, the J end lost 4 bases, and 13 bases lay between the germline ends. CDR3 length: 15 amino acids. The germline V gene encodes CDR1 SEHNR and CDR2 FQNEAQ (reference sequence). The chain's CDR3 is CASSFTYGEGNTIYF. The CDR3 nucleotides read TGTGCCAGCAGCTTCACGTACGGGGAAGGAAACACCATATATTTT.

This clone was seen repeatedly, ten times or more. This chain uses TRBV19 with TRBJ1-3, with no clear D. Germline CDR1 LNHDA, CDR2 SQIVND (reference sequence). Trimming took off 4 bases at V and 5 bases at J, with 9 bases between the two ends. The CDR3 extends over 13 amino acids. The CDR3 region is CASSTGSRNTIYF. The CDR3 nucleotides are TGTGCCAGTAGTACAGGAAGCAGAAACACCATATATTTT.

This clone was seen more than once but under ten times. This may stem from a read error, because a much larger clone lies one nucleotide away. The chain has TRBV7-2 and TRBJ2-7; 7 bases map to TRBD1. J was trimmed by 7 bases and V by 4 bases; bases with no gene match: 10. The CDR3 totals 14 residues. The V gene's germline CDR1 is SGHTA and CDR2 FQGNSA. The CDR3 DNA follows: TGTACCAGCAGCTCGACAGGGTTTACGGGGGAGCAGTACTTC. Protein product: CTSSSTGFTGEQYF.

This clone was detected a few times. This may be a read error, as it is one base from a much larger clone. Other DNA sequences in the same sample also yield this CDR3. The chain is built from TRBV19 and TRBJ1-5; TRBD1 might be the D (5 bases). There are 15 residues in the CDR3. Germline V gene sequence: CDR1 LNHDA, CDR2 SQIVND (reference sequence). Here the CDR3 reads CASSIWVGPAQPQHF. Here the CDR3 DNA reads TGTGCCAGTAGTATCTGGGTGGGACCGGCACAGCCCCAACATTTT.

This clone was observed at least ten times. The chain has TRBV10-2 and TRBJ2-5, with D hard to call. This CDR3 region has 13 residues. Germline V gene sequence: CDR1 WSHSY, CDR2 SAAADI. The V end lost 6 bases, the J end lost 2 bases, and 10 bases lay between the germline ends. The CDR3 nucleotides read TGCGCCAGCAGCGCGGCGGAACAAGAGACCCAGTACTTC. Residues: CASSAAEQETQYF.

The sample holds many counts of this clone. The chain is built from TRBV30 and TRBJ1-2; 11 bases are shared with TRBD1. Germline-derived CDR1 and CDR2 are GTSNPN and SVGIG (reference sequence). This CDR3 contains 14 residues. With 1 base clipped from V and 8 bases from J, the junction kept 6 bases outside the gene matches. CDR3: CAWSGTGGAWGYTF. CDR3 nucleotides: TGTGCCTGGAGTGGGACAGGGGGCGCGTGGGGCTACACCTTC.

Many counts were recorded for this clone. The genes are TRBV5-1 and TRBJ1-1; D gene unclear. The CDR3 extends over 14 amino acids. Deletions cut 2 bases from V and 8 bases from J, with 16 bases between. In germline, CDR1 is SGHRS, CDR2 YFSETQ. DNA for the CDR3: TGCGCCAGCAGCTTCTCCGCCGCCGCCCCGGAAGCTTTCTTT. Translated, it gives CASSFSAAAPEAFF. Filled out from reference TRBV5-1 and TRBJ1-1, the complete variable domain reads KAGVTQTPRYLIKTRGQQVTLSCSPISGHRSVSWYQQTPGQGLQFLFEYFSETQRNKGNFPGRFSGRQFSNSRSEMNVSTLELGDSALYLCASSFSAAAPEAFFGQGTRLTVV.

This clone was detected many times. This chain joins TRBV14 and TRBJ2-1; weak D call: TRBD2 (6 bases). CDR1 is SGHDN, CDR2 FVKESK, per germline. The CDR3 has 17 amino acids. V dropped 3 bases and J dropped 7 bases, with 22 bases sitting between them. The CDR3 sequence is CASSQTADDLAGNEQFF. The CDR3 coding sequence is TGTGCCAGCAGCCAGACTGCCGACGACCTCGCGGGGAATGAGCAGTTCTTC.

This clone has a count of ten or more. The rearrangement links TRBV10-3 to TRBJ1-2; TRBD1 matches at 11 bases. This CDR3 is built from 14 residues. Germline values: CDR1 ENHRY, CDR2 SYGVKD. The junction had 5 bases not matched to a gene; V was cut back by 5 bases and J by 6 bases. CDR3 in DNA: TGTGCCATCAGTAGGACAGGGGGCGAGGATGGCTACACCTTC. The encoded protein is CAISRTGGEDGYTF.

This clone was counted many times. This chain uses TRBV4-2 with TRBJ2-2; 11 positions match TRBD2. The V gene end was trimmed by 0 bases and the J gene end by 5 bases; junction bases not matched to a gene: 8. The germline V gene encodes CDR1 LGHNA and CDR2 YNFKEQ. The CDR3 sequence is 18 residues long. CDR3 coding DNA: TGTGCCAGCAGCCAAGATAGCACTAGCGGGAGTATTACCGGGGAGCTGTTTTTT. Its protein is CASSQDSTSGSITGELFF.

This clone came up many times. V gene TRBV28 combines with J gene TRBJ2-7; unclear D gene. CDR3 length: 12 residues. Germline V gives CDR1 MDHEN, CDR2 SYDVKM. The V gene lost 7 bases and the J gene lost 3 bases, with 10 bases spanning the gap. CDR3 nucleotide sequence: TGTGCCAGCAATTCCAATTTCTACGAGCAGTACTTC. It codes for CASNSNFYEQYF.

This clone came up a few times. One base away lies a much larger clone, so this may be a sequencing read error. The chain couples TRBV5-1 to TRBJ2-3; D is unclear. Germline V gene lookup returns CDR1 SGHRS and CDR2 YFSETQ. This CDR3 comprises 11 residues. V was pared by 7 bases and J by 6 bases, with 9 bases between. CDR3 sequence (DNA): TGCGCCAGCCGCGCCTGGGATACGCAGTATTTT. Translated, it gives CASRAWDTQYF.

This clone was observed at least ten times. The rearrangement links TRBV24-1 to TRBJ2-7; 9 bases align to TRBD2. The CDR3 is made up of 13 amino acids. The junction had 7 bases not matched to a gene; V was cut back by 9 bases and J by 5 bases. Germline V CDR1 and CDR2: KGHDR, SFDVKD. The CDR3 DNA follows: TGTGCCACCGATAGCGGGAGCGGAAACGAGCAGTACTTC. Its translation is CATDSGSGNEQYF.

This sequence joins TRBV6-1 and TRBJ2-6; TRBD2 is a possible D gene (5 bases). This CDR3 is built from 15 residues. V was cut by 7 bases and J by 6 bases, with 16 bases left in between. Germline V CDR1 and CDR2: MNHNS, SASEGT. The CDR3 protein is CASKWGETVANVLTF. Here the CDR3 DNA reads TGTGCCAGCAAATGGGGAGAGACGGTGGCCAACGTCCTGACTTTC.

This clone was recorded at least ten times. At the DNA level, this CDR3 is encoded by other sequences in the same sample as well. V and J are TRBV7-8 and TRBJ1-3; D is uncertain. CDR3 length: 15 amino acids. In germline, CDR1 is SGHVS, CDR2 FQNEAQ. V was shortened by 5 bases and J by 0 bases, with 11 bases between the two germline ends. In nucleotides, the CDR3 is TGTGCCAGCAGCCCTCGCACGTACTCTGGAAACACCATATATTTT. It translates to CASSPRTYSGNTIYF.

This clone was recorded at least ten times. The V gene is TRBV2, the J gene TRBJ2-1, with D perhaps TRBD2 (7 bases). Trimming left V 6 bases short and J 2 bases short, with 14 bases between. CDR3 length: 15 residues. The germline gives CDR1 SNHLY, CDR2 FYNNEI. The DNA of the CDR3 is TGTGCCAGCAGCGCCCGGGGGGCCCCCTACAATGAGCAGTTCTTC. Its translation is CASSARGAPYNEQFF.

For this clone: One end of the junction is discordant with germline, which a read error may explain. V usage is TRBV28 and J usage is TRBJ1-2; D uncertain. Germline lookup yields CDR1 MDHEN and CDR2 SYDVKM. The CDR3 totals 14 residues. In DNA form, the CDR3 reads TGTGCCAGCAGTTCACCGGGTTCTGGATATGCCTACACCTTC. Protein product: CASSSPGSGYAYTF.

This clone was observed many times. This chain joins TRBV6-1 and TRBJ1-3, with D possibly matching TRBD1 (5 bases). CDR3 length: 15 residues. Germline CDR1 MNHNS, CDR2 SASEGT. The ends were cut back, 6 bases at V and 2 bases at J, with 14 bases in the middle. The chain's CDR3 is CASSLSLGAGNTIYF. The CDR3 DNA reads TGTGCCAGCAGCCTAAGCCTGGGGGCTGGAAACACCATATATTTT.

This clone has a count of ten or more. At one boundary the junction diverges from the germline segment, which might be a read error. This CDR3 reads CASSLGVYDSPLHF. Here the CDR3 DNA reads TGTGCCAGCAGTTTGGGGGTCTATGATTCACCCCTCCACTTT. The V and J genes are TRBV28 and TRBJ1-6; perhaps TRBD1 as D (5 bases). CDR1 MDHEN and CDR2 SYDVKM come from the germline V gene. The CDR3 sequence is 14 residues long.

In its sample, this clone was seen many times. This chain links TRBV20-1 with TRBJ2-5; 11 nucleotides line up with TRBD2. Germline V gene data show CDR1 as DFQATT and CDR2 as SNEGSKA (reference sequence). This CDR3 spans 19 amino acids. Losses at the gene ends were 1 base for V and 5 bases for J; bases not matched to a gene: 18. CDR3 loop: CSARVLSGPPLAGGETQYF. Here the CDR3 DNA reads TGCAGTGCTAGAGTTCTGTCGGGGCCTCCCTTAGCGGGAGGGGAGACCCAGTACTTC.

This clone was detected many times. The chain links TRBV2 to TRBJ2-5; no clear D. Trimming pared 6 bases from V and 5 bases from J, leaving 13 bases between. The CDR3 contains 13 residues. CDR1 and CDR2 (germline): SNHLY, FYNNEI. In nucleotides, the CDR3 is TGTGCCAGCAGCGCTAGTAGTACCGAGACCCAGTACTTC. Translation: CASSASSTETQYF.

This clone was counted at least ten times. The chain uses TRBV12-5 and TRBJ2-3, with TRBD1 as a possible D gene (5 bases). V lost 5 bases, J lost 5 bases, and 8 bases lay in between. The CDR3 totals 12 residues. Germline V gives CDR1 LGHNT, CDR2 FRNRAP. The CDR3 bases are TGTGCTAGTGGTGAGACAGTAGATACGCAGTATTTT. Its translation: CASGETVDTQYF.

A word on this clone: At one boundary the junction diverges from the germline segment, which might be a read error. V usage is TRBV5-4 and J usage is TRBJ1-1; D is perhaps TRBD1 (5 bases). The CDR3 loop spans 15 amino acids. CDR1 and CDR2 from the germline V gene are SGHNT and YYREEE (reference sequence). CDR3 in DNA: TGTGCCAGCATCACAGGAGGGGCGGGGAACACTGAATCTTTCTTT. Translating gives CASITGGAGNTESFF.

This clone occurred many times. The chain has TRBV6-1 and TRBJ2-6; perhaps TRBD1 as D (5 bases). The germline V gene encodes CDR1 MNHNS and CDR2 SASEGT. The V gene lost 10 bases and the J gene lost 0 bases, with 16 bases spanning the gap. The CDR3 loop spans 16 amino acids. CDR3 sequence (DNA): TGTGCCACTACTCACAGACAGACCTCTGGGGCCAACGTCCTGACTTTC. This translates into CATTHRQTSGANVLTF.

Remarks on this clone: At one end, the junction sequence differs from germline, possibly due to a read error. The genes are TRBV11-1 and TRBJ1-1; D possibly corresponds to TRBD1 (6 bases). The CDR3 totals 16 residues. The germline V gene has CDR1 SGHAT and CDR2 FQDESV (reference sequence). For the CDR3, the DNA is TGTGCCAGCAGCTTTCCGAGGGACACCCAGAACACTGTAGCTTTCTTT. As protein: CASSFPRDTQNTVAFF.

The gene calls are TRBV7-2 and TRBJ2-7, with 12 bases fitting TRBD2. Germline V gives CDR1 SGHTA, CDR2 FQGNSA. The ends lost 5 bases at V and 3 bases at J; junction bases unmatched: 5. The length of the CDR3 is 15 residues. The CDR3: CASSPLAGGHYEQYF. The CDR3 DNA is TGTGCCAGCAGCCCCCTAGCGGGAGGGCACTACGAGCAGTACTTC.

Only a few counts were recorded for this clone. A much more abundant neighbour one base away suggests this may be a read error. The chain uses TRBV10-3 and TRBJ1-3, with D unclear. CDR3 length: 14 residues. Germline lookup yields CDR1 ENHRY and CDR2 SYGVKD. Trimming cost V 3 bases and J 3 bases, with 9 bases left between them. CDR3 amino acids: CAISDSSYGNTIYF. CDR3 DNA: TGTGCCATCAGTGACAGCAGCTATGGAAACACCATATATTTT.

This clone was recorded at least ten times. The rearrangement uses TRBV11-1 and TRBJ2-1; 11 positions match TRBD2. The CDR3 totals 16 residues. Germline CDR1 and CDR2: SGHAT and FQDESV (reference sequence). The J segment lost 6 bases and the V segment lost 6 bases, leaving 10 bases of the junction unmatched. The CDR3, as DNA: TGTGCCAGCAGATCTTGGACTAGCGGGCCCCTCAATGAGCAGTTCTTC. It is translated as CASRSWTSGPLNEQFF.

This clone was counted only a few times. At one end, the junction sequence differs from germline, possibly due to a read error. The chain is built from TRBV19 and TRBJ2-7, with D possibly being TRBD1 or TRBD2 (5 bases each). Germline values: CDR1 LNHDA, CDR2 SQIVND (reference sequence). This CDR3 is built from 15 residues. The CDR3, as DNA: TGTGCCAGTAGTTCGACAGTCCTCGGAGGTACGGAGCAGCACTTC. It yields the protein CASSSTVLGGTEQHF.